The 21 T cell receptor beta chains below were found in one sample sequenced in a study of T cell repertoires in cytomegalovirus infection. MiXCR, run by TCRdb on the reads, gives a single entry per CDR3 protein. The sample consists of 200,000 to 250,000 distinct CDR3 sequences, 35% to 40% of them appearing once. Antigen specificity for these receptors is unknown. Sequenced here: CD8+ T cells from cultured PBMCs, sampled from culture after CMV antigen stimulation. These receptors all stem from a human donor in good health (CMV status not recorded). Some clones in this sample may be carry-over from other donors' samples.

The gene calls are TRBV19 and TRBJ2-1; possible D gene TRBD1, 5 bases. Germline V CDR1 and CDR2: LNHDA, SQIVND (reference sequence). The length of the CDR3 is 14 residues. Trimming took 3 bases from V and 8 from J, leaving 14 bases between them. CDR3 bases: TGTGCCAGTAGTATCCTGGCAGGGATGGATGAGCAGTTCTTC. Amino acid sequence: CASSILAGMDEQFF.

The rearrangement joins TRBV7-9 to TRBJ2-7, with TRBD2 matching 8 bases. The CDR3 consists of 16 residues. The V and J ends lost 5 bases and 5 bases, in that order; junction bases with no gene match: 14. Germline CDR1 is SEHNR and CDR2 is FQNEAQ (reference sequence). DNA of the CDR3: TGTGCCAGCAGCCTTCGAGCGGGAGAACTTCCACACGAGCAGTACTTC. This sequence encodes CASSLRAGELPHEQYF.

The V gene is TRBV7-9, the J gene TRBJ2-1, with 8 bases matching TRBD2. CDR1 SEHNR and CDR2 FQNEAQ come from the germline V gene (reference sequence). The CDR3 has 14 amino acids. J was trimmed by 2 bases and V by 3 bases; bases with no gene match: 0. CDR3 in amino acids: CASSFGGAYNEQFF. CDR3 coding DNA: TGTGCCAGCAGCTTCGGGGGGGCCTACAATGAGCAGTTCTTC.

This clonotype came up a few times. The CDR3 bases are TGTGCCAGCAATATAAACCGGGACGGGATTTACGAGCAGTACTTC. This translates into CASNINRDGIYEQYF. The rearrangement joins TRBV7-3 to TRBJ2-7; D may correspond to TRBD1 or TRBD2 (5 bases each). The CDR3 extends over 15 amino acids. Germline loops: CDR1 SGHTA, CDR2 FQGTGA. Trimming shortened V by 7 bases and J by 4 bases, and 20 bases separated the two germline ends.

The chain has TRBV6-5 and TRBJ2-2; the match to TRBD1 covers 7 bases. The germline gives CDR1 MNHEY, CDR2 SVGAGI. The CDR3 is 16 amino acids. V dropped 0 bases and J dropped 7; count of bases not matched to a gene: 8. The CDR3 bases are TGTGCCAGCAGTTACTCGAAGGGGGCTCTCGGCGGGGAGCTGTTTTTT. Its protein product is CASSYSKGALGGELFF.

The genes are TRBV5-4 and TRBJ2-3, with D unresolved. The CDR3 is 17 residues long. Germline V gene sequence: CDR1 SGHNT, CDR2 YYREEE (reference sequence). V dropped 4 bases and J dropped 0 bases, with 18 bases sitting between them. In DNA, the CDR3 is TGTGCCAGCAGCCAGGACGAGCCGGCCACTAGCACAGATACGCAGTATTTT. Its protein product is CASSQDEPATSTDTQYF.

The rearrangement uses TRBV6-5 and TRBJ2-3, with TRBD1 as a possible D gene (6 bases). The germline V gene has CDR1 MNHEY and CDR2 SVGAGI. The V gene lost 5 bases and the J gene lost 6 bases, with 18 bases spanning the gap. The CDR3 length is 15 residues. The CDR3 spells CASSPQGPAFDTQYF. The DNA of the CDR3 is TGTGCCAGCAGTCCGCAGGGGCCAGCCTTCGATACGCAGTATTTT.

This chain connects TRBV7-6 to TRBJ2-7; a possible D gene is TRBD1 (5 bases). V was clipped by 1 base and J by 3 bases, with 10 bases between them. Germline assignment: CDR1 SGHVS and CDR2 FNYEAQ. CDR3 length: 14 amino acids. CDR3 sequence: CASSLDTGVYEQYF. The DNA of the CDR3 is TGTGCCAGCAGCTTAGATACAGGTGTCTACGAGCAGTACTTC.

The table lists this clonotype with many counts. The V gene is TRBV7-6, the J gene TRBJ2-7; 10 bases line up with TRBD2. CDR1 is SGHVS, CDR2 FNYEAQ, per germline. After removal of 6 bases from V and 7 bases from J, the junction contained 15 bases not matched to a gene. CDR3 length: 16 residues. The CDR3 spells CASSRSGTSANREQYF. The CDR3 DNA reads as TGTGCCAGCAGTCGTTCCGGGACTAGCGCAAATCGGGAGCAGTACTTC.

The chain employs TRBV7-8 and TRBJ2-2; TRBD2 matches 10 bases. Germline V gene lookup returns CDR1 SGHVS and CDR2 FQNEAQ. The ends lost 1 base at V and 3 bases at J; junction bases unmatched: 8. This CDR3 is built from 18 residues. This chain's CDR3 is CASSLEGSSGRHTGELFF. The CDR3 DNA is TGTGCCAGCAGCTTAGAAGGGTCTAGCGGGAGACACACCGGGGAGCTGTTTTTT. Variable domain in full (rest from reference TRBV7-8 and TRBJ2-2): GAGVSQSPRYKVAKRGQDVALRCDPISGHVSLFWYQQALGQGPEFLTYFQNEAQLDKSGLPSDRFFAERPEGSVSTLKIQRTQQEDSAVYLCASSLEGSSGRHTGELFFGEGSRLTVL.

The chain couples TRBV7-9 to TRBJ2-1; D is perhaps TRBD2 (5 bases). From germline, CDR1 is SEHNR and CDR2 FQNEAQ (reference sequence). V lost 7 bases and J lost 0, with 16 bases in between. This CDR3 is built from 16 residues. The CDR3 reads CASTLPTISSYNEQFF. CDR3 DNA: TGTGCCAGCACCCTTCCGACTATCAGCTCCTACAATGAGCAGTTCTTC.

This chain joins TRBV6-1 and TRBJ1-2; D remains ambiguous. This CDR3 has 9 amino acids. The germline gives CDR1 MNHNS, CDR2 SASEGT. V lost 10 bases to trimming and J lost 7 bases, with 7 bases between them. The CDR3 region is CATRRGYTF. In DNA, the CDR3 is TGTGCCACCCGACGTGGCTACACCTTC.

This clonotype was counted between two and nine times. CDR3 sequence: CASSKLRVPQETQYF. For the CDR3, the DNA is TGTGCCAGCAGCAAACTAAGGGTCCCACAAGAGACCCAGTACTTC. This chain connects TRBV27 to TRBJ2-5; D unclear. This CDR3 comprises 15 residues. The germline gives CDR1 MNHEY, CDR2 SMNVEV (reference sequence). V lost 6 bases, J lost 2 bases, and 16 bases lay in between.

The rearrangement uses TRBV3-1 and TRBJ2-3; 10 nucleotides align to TRBD2. This CDR3 is 15 amino acids long. The V gene end was trimmed by 2 bases and the J gene end by 5 bases; junction bases not matched to a gene: 4. Germline CDR1 is LGHDT and CDR2 is YNNKEL (reference sequence). The CDR3 region is CASSQPSGGKDTQYF. The CDR3 nucleotides read TGTGCCAGCAGCCAACCTAGCGGGGGAAAAGATACGCAGTATTTT.

The chain joins TRBV11-1 to TRBJ1-1, with 8 nucleotides matching TRBD1. V lost 5 bases and J lost 0; bases outside the gene matches: 5. Germline CDR1 is SGHAT and CDR2 is FQDESV (reference sequence). The CDR3 spans 15 residues. This chain's CDR3 is CASSAGQVMNTEAFF. The DNA for the CDR3 is TGTGCCAGCAGCGCGGGACAGGTCATGAACACTGAAGCTTTCTTT.

The rearrangement links TRBV20-1 to TRBJ1-1; D is unclear. V lost 0 bases and J 1 base, leaving 9 bases between the germline ends. Germline V gene sequence: CDR1 DFQATT, CDR2 SNEGSKA (reference sequence). This CDR3 comprises 14 residues. The CDR3, as DNA: TGCAGTGCTAGAGAACCCCAGGAGAACACTGAAGCTTTCTTT. Its translation is CSAREPQENTEAFF.

This chain joins TRBV15 and TRBJ1-1, with D hard to call. Per germline, CDR1 LNHNV and CDR2 YYDKDF (reference sequence). The CDR3 totals 15 residues. The V end was cut by 3 bases, the J end by 4 bases, with 15 bases between. The CDR3: CATSRPLAGVTEAFF. The CDR3 coding sequence is TGTGCCACCAGCAGGCCTCTCGCCGGGGTCACTGAAGCTTTCTTT.

The sample holds a few counts of this clonotype. V gene TRBV19 combines with J gene TRBJ2-3; 8 nucleotides line up with TRBD2. This CDR3 region has 19 residues. The germline V gene encodes CDR1 LNHDA and CDR2 SQIVND (reference sequence). V shed 3 bases, J shed 2 bases, and the junction held 16 bases outside the gene matches. Here the CDR3 reads CASSIPPETERGTTDTQYF. In nucleotides, the CDR3 is TGTGCCAGTAGTATCCCGCCCGAAACGGAGCGGGGGACCACAGATACGCAGTATTTT. Full variable domain (rest looked up from reference TRBV19 and TRBJ2-3): DGGITQSPKYLFRKEGQNVTLSCEQNLNHDAMYWYRQDPGQGLRLIYYSQIVNDFQKGDIAEGYSVSREKKESFPLTVTSAQKNPTAFYLCASSIPPETERGTTDTQYFGPGTRLTVL.

To note about this clonotype: Compared with germline, one end of the junction differs, possibly owing to a read error. The chain links TRBV7-9 to TRBJ2-1; 12 bases align to TRBD2. Germline V lookup: CDR1 SEHNR, CDR2 FQNEAQ (reference sequence). This CDR3 has 18 amino acids. CDR3 loop: CASSLAGGPPGTSKIQFF. The CDR3 DNA sequence: TGTGCCAGCAGCCTAGCGGGGGGGCCCCCCGGAACGTCAAAGATTCAGTTCTTC.

This clonotype has a handful of counts. This sequence joins TRBV7-9 and TRBJ1-2; D is uncertain. The CDR3 has 11 amino acids. Germline CDR1 reads SEHNR; CDR2 reads FQNEAQ (reference sequence). V was clipped by 11 bases and J by 8 bases, with 15 bases between them. The CDR3 coding sequence is TGTGCCGTGGACCTGCCGCGGGGCTACACCTTC. Translating it yields CAVDLPRGYTF.

The gene calls are TRBV20-1 and TRBJ2-3; D possibly corresponds to TRBD2 (6 bases). The V and J ends lost 7 bases and 2 bases respectively, with 13 bases between them. Germline CDR1 reads DFQATT; CDR2 reads SNEGSKA (reference sequence). The CDR3 contains 13 residues. The CDR3 here is CSGEGLSTDTQYF. In DNA, the CDR3 is TGCAGTGGTGAGGGACTTTCCACAGATACGCAGTATTTT.